The rows below give T cell receptor beta chains drawn from one sample of a study of blood T cell repertoires in COVID-19. The assay was immunoSEQ multiplex PCR, and TCRdb's table has in-frame clones only and misses some. This sample has fewer than 400,000 clones, with around 85% found just once. Sequencing was done on a sample of PBMCs or T cells enriched from blood (not recorded which). The receptors shown here come from a man aged 30 to 39 who had recovered from COVID-19. Each CDR3 is given with its conserved first and last residue. The D gene is left open where the match is weak. Clone size is stated in some rows and not others, as once, few, many or a class when expanded.

size: -; D: -; J: TRBJ1-2; V: TRBV12-5; DNA: TGTGCTAGTGGTTTGGGGACAAACTATGGCTACACCTTC; CDR3: CASGLGTNYGYTF
size: -; D: TRBD1; J: TRBJ1-5; V: TRBV19; DNA: TGTGCCAGTAGTCGGACCAGGGGGGTACTTCAGCCCCAGCATTTT; CDR3: CASSRTRGVLQPQHF
size: -; D: -; J: TRBJ1-1; V: TRBV9; DNA: TGTGCCAGCAGCGCGGGGGGCGCGGGGGGTGAGTCAGCTTTCTTT; CDR3: CASSAGGAGGESAFF
size: few; D: -; J: TRBJ1-5; V: TRBV20-1; DNA: TGCAGTGCTCCAGGACAGCCCCAGCATTTT; CDR3: CSAPGQPQHF
size: -; D: -; J: TRBJ1-1; V: TRBV30; DNA: TGTGCCTGGAATAGGTTCAGGGTAGCCGGCACTGAAGCTTTCTTT; CDR3: CAWNRFRVAGTEAFF
size: -; D: -; J: TRBJ2-1; V: TRBV19; DNA: TGTGCCAGTAGTTCGATAGGGGTAGCTGAGCAGTTCTTC; CDR3: CASSSIGVAEQFF
size: -; D: -; J: TRBJ2-1; V: TRBV5-1; DNA: TGCGCCAGCAGCGACAACTCCTACAATGAGCAGTTCTTC; CDR3: CASSDNSYNEQFF
size: once; D: -; J: TRBJ1-1; V: TRBV7-2; DNA: TGTGCCAGCAGTCGTACAGGGAACACTGAAGCTTTCTTT; CDR3: CASSRTGNTEAFF
size: -; D: -; J: TRBJ2-1; V: TRBV7-9; DNA: TGTGCCAGCAGCCCCCCGGAGGGAACCTACAATGAGCAGTTCTTC; CDR3: CASSPPEGTYNEQFF
size: -; D: TRBD1; J: TRBJ1-1; V: TRBV4-1; DNA: TGCGCCAGCAGCGGGAAAAGACAGGGAGGCACTGAAGCTTTCTTT; CDR3: CASSGKRQGGTEAFF
size: -; D: -; J: TRBJ2-1; V: TRBV9; DNA: TGTGCCAGCAGCGTAGCCAGCGTAGAGGGTGAGCAGTTCTTC; CDR3: CASSVASVEGEQFF
size: -; D: TRBD1; J: TRBJ1-1; V: TRBV6-2/TRBV6-3; DNA: TGTGCCAGCAGCCATAGACAGGGCAGAGCTTTCTTT; CDR3: CASSHRQGRAFF
size: -; D: -; J: TRBJ1-5; V: TRBV2; DNA: TGTGCCAGCAGTCACCGGGACATCACAATCAGCCCCCAGCATTTT; CDR3: CASSHRDITISPQHF
size: -; D: -; J: TRBJ1-4; V: TRBV23-1; DNA: TGCGCCAGCAGTCAATCGCGGCAGTTTAATGAAAAACTGTTTTTT; CDR3: CASSQSRQFNEKLFF
size: -; D: TRBD2; J: TRBJ2-5; V: TRBV27; DNA: TGTGCCAGCAGTTTATCGTGGGGGGGGGAGACCCAGTACTTC; CDR3: CASSLSWGGETQYF
size: -; D: -; J: TRBJ1-6; V: TRBV4-2; DNA: TGTGCCAGCAGTCCCGGGGGATATATTAGTTCACCCCTCCACTTT; CDR3: CASSPGGYISSPLHF
size: -; D: TRBD1; J: TRBJ1-2; V: TRBV18; DNA: TGTGCCAGCTCTCGCAACCCGACAGGGGGCGGGTCCTATGGCTACACCTTC; CDR3: CASSRNPTGGGSYGYTF